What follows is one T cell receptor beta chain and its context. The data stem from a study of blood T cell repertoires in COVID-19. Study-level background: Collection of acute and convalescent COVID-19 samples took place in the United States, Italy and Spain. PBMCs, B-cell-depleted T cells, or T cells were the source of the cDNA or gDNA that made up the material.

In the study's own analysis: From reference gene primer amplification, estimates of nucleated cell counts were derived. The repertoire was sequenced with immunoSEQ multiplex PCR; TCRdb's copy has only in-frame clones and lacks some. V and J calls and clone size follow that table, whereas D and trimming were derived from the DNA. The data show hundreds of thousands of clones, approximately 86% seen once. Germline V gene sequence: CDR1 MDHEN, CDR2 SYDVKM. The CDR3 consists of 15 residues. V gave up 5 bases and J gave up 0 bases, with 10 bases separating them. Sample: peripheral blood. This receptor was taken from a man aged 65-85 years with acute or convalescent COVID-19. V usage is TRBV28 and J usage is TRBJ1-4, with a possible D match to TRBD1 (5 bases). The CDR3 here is CASSDRGATNEKLFF. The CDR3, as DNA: TGTGCCAGCAGTGACCGGGGGGCAACTAATGAAAAACTGTTTTTT.